The 23 T cell receptor beta chains reported below all come from one sample, sequenced in a study of human T cells and chemical hapten exposure. As to time point: pre-sensitization, week 0. Treatment meaning: therapeutic diphenylcyclopropenone sensitization with weekly scalp DPC. Each CDR3 protein gets one entry after TCRdb re-called the RACE reads with MiXCR. The data hold approximately 320,000 distinct CDR3 sequences, with 5.5% observed a single time. This specimen consisted of whole blood, obtained in connection with sensitization to the hapten diphenylcyclopropenone (DPC). These receptors originate from a woman aged 18-29 years with alopecia areata. Some clones in this sample may be carry-over from other donors' samples.

V usage is TRBV6-6 and J usage is TRBJ1-2; no clear D. Trimming left V 9 bases short and J 3 bases short, with 11 bases between. Germline V gene sequence: CDR1 MNHNY, CDR2 SVGAGI (reference sequence). The CDR3 extends over 12 amino acids. CDR3 residues: CASRSGDYGYTF. Written as DNA, the CDR3 is TGTGCCAGTCGGAGTGGGGACTATGGCTACACCTTC.

This clonotype was counted many times. This chain links TRBV4-1 with TRBJ2-1, with 8 nucleotides matching TRBD2. V dropped 0 bases and J dropped 8; count of bases not matched to a gene: 12. The CDR3 length is 17 residues. The germline gives CDR1 MGHRA, CDR2 YSYEKL. The CDR3 sequence: CASSQDRRRGEGDEQFF. CDR3 sequence (DNA): TGCGCCAGCAGCCAAGATAGAAGGCGGGGGGAAGGGGATGAGCAGTTCTTC.

This chain links TRBV5-1 with TRBJ1-2; D uncertain. V lost 1 base and J lost 8, with 12 bases in between. Germline CDR1 reads SGHRS; CDR2 reads YFSETQ. The CDR3 consists of 13 residues. In nucleotides, the CDR3 is TGCGCCAGCAGCTTGTCTGTGGAGGGCGGCTACACCTTC. It encodes CASSLSVEGGYTF.

This clonotype was seen repeatedly, ten times or more. The chain employs TRBV18 and TRBJ1-1; 7 nucleotides match TRBD1. After removal of 7 bases from V and 2 bases from J, the junction contained 7 bases not matched to a gene. The CDR3 is 14 amino acids. The germline CDR1 and CDR2 sequences are KGHSH and LQKENI. Written as DNA, the CDR3 is TGTGCCAGCTTACCCGGGACAGCAAACACTGAAGCTTTCTTT. Its translation is CASLPGTANTEAFF.

The chain has TRBV20-1 and TRBJ1-2, with 8 positions matching TRBD1. J gave up 7 bases and V 6 bases, and 7 bases lay outside the gene matches. The germline V gene has CDR1 DFQATT and CDR2 SNEGSKA (reference sequence). This CDR3 has 12 residues. CDR3 sequence (DNA): TGCAGTGCAACGACAGGGGACGGTGGCTACACCTTC. Residues: CSATTGDGGYTF.

This clonotype was observed at least ten times. The genes are TRBV20-1 and TRBJ2-5; 11 nucleotides match TRBD1. V lost 1 base, J lost 2 bases, and 6 bases stayed unmatched. The CDR3 has 16 amino acids. Germline loops: CDR1 DFQATT, CDR2 SNEGSKA (reference sequence). The DNA of the CDR3 is TGCAGTGCTAGAGTGGGGACAGGGGGTTTACAAGAGACCCAGTACTTC. As protein: CSARVGTGGLQETQYF.

The chain carries TRBV5-4 and TRBJ2-4; D might be TRBD1 (5 bases). The CDR3 is made up of 16 amino acids. CDR1 and CDR2 (germline): SGHNT, YYREEE (reference sequence). Trimming took 1 base from V and 4 from J, leaving 15 bases between them. CDR3 coding DNA: TGTGCCAGCAGCTTGAAAGGGGCAGGGCCTAAAAACATTCAGTACTTC. Encoded protein: CASSLKGAGPKNIQYF.

This clonotype was seen many times. The chain has TRBV6-6 and TRBJ1-5, with 7 bases identical to TRBD1. V lost 4 bases to trimming and J lost 2 bases; unmatched junction nucleotides: 5. Germline CDR1 and CDR2: MNHNY and SVGAGI (reference sequence). There are 15 residues in the CDR3. CDR3 sequence: CASSSNTGGNQPQHF. In nucleotides, the CDR3 is TGTGCCAGCAGTTCAAATACAGGGGGCAATCAGCCCCAGCATTTT.

This clonotype was observed at least ten times. This sequence joins TRBV5-1 and TRBJ2-5; 10 positions match TRBD2. The V and J ends lost 1 base and 5 bases, in that order; junction bases with no gene match: 5. Germline CDR1 and CDR2: SGHRS and YFSETQ. The CDR3 spans 15 residues. The CDR3 reads CASSLSLAGRETQYF. The CDR3, as DNA: TGCGCCAGCAGCTTGTCACTAGCGGGGCGTGAGACCCAGTACTTC.

This clonotype has just a few counts. This sequence joins TRBV5-6 and TRBJ1-1, with D hard to call. Germline CDR1 SGHDT, CDR2 YYEEEE. Trimming shortened V by 2 bases and J by 4 bases, and 9 bases separated the two germline ends. The CDR3 length is 13 residues. The CDR3 bases are TGTGCCAGCAGCTTTCCCCCTAGCACTGAAGCTTTCTTT. This sequence encodes CASSFPPSTEAFF.

This clonotype has ten or more counts. The chain employs TRBV29-1 and TRBJ2-3, with D possibly matching TRBD1 (6 bases). Germline assignment: CDR1 SQVTM and CDR2 ANQGSEA. This CDR3 has 13 residues. Trimming left V 3 bases short and J 4 bases short, with 11 bases between. CDR3 bases: TGCAGCGTTGACCAGGGGCGACCAGATACGCAGTATTTT. Its translation: CSVDQGRPDTQYF.

The chain employs TRBV10-3 and TRBJ1-2, with D perhaps TRBD1 (5 bases). The CDR3 has 14 residues. Trimming took off 3 bases at V and 5 bases at J, with 13 bases between the two ends. The germline gives CDR1 ENHRY, CDR2 SYGVKD. The CDR3 coding sequence is TGTGCCATCAGTGATATTGGAGACAGATATGGCTACACCTTC. Protein: CAISDIGDRYGYTF.

The sample holds many counts of this clonotype. J is TRBJ1-2 and V is TRBV14; D remains ambiguous. Germline V gene sequence: CDR1 SGHDN, CDR2 FVKESK. The CDR3 loop spans 13 amino acids. Between the trimmed V and J ends, which lost 4 bases and 2 bases, there was a span of 8 bases. The CDR3 coding sequence is TGTGCCAGCAGCCCCATGCCGAACTATGGCTACACCTTC. It translates to CASSPMPNYGYTF. Complete variable domain (other parts from reference TRBV14 and TRBJ1-2): EAGVTQFPSHSVIEKGQTVTLRCDPISGHDNLYWYRRVMGKEIKFLLHFVKESKQDESGMPNNRFLAERTGGTYSTLKVQPAELEDSGVYFCASSPMPNYGYTFGSGTRLTVV.

The genes are TRBV5-1 and TRBJ1-1; D perhaps matches TRBD1 (6 bases). Germline V gene lookup returns CDR1 SGHRS and CDR2 YFSETQ. Trimming removed 0 bases from V and 2 bases from J, with 8 bases in between. The CDR3 length is 14 residues. The CDR3 loop is CASSLEDSNTEAFF. CDR3 in DNA: TGCGCCAGCAGCTTGGAGGACAGTAACACTGAAGCTTTCTTT. Full variable domain (missing parts from reference TRBV5-1 and TRBJ1-1): KAGVTQTPRYLIKTRGQQVTLSCSPISGHRSVSWYQQTPGQGLQFLFEYFSETQRNKGNFPGRFSGRQFSNSRSEMNVSTLELGDSALYLCASSLEDSNTEAFFGQGTRLTVV.

This clonotype was seen repeatedly, ten times or more. The J gene is TRBJ1-6, the V gene TRBV5-5; D is undetermined. V lost 6 bases, J lost 7 bases, and 14 bases lay in between. The germline V gene encodes CDR1 SGHKS and CDR2 YYEKEE (reference sequence). There are 14 residues in the CDR3. The CDR3 is CASTLDARNSPLHF. As DNA, the CDR3 is TGTGCCAGCACTCTGGATGCGAGGAATTCACCCCTCCACTTT.

This clonotype was observed many times. This chain joins TRBV20-1 and TRBJ1-6, with TRBD1 identical over 8 bases. The CDR3 length is 13 residues. Germline-derived CDR1 and CDR2 are DFQATT and SNEGSKA (reference sequence). With V trimmed by 6 bases and J by 10 bases, 8 bases remained unmatched. CDR3 DNA: TGCAGTGCATCAGGGGGCTCGGGGTCACCCCTCCACTTT. Amino acids: CSASGGSGSPLHF.

This clonotype was counted only a few times. The chain has TRBV6-1 and TRBJ2-7; 7 bases are a match to TRBD1. Germline V gene data show CDR1 as MNHNS and CDR2 as SASEGT. The CDR3 loop spans 14 amino acids. The junction had 9 bases not matched to a gene; V was cut back by 5 bases and J by 5 bases. The CDR3 loop is CASSPTTGNHEQYF. The CDR3 coding sequence is TGTGCCAGCAGTCCTACGACAGGGAACCACGAGCAGTACTTC.

The V gene is TRBV6-5, the J gene TRBJ1-1; a weak D match, TRBD1 (5 bases). Trimming left V 5 bases short and J 2 bases short, with 9 bases between. Looked up from germline, CDR1 is MNHEY and CDR2 is SVGAGI. The CDR3 is made up of 13 amino acids. CDR3 sequence (DNA): TGTGCCAGCAGTCGACAGATAAACACTGAAGCTTTCTTT. Amino acids: CASSRQINTEAFF.

This clonotype has more than one count but fewer than ten. The chain combines TRBV9 with TRBJ2-2, with D uncertain. This CDR3 is built from 12 residues. Germline V gives CDR1 SGDLS, CDR2 YYNGEE. Trimming shortened V by 1 base and J by 7 bases, and 5 bases separated the two germline ends. CDR3 DNA sequence: TGTGCCAGCAGCGTAATTAACGGGGAGCTGTTTTTT. It specifies CASSVINGELFF.

The rearrangement joins TRBV12-3 or TRBV12-4 to TRBJ2-6, with 9 positions matching TRBD1. The V gene end was trimmed by 1 base and the J gene end by 1 base; junction bases not matched to a gene: 2. This CDR3 region has 17 residues. The CDR3 here is CASSLGQGGSGANVLTF. For the CDR3, the DNA is TGTGCCAGCAGTTTAGGACAGGGGGGGTCTGGGGCCAACGTCCTGACTTTC.

This clonotype was counted at least ten times. The rearrangement uses TRBV3-1 and TRBJ2-7; 7 bases line up with TRBD1. The CDR3 is 14 amino acids. V was pared by 1 base and J by 5 bases, with 5 bases of the junction left unmatched. CDR1 is LGHDT and CDR2 is YNNKEL in the germline V gene (reference sequence). The CDR3 sequence is CASSQGIRGNEQYF. Written as DNA, the CDR3 is TGTGCCAGCAGCCAAGGAATCAGGGGGAACGAGCAGTACTTC.

This clonotype has at least ten counts. The chain is built from TRBV4-3 and TRBJ2-1; the D gene is possibly TRBD1 (6 bases). The germline V gene has CDR1 LGHNA and CDR2 YSLEER. Trimming pared 1 base from V and 2 bases from J, leaving 6 bases between. The CDR3 extends over 14 amino acids. The CDR3 region has the DNA TGCGCCAGCAGCCAAGGACAGGCCTACAATGAGCAGTTCTTC. This translates into CASSQGQAYNEQFF.

The gene calls are TRBV7-9 and TRBJ2-1; D is possibly TRBD1 (6 bases). In germline, CDR1 is SEHNR, CDR2 FQNEAQ (reference sequence). V was pared by 2 bases and J by 0 bases, with 11 bases between. The CDR3 extends over 16 amino acids. CDR3 amino acids: CASSLIQGRSYNEQFF. In nucleotides, the CDR3 is TGTGCCAGCAGCTTAATTCAGGGGCGCTCCTACAATGAGCAGTTCTTC. Drawing the rest from reference TRBV7-9 and TRBJ2-1, the complete variable domain is DTGVSQNPRHKITKRGQNVTFRCDPISEHNRLYWYRQTLGQGPEFLTYFQNEAQLEKSRLLSDRFSAERPKGSFSTLEIQRTEQGDSAMYLCASSLIQGRSYNEQFFGPGTRLTVL.